This TCR beta chain originates from a study of cytomegalovirus exposure and HLA in healthy donors. General study points: Further analysis was carried out later, and it showed several of the most significant clusters appearing linked to common viral pathogens. It is likely that the observed cluster of highly shared sequence variants was a sequencing artifact. Later analysis showed TCR association rates varying by HLA locus, highest for DRB1 and lowest for HLA-C.

Remarks on this clone: Its target is not known.

Likely unrecorded immune exposures existed in these nominally healthy donors. 13 Jbeta primers and 60 Vbeta primers were used for the PCR. Clones were sequenced by immunoSEQ multiplex PCR, and TCRdb holds only the in-frame ones, with some missing. This specimen shows some 150,000 clones; the ten leading clones hold 0.7% to 1%. There are 16 residues in the CDR3. Trimming cost V 4 bases and J 5 bases; bases outside gene matches: 10. The V gene's germline CDR1 is MGHRA and CDR2 YSYEKL. The source material was PBMCs. The TCR was taken from a woman under 30 in good health and CMV-seropositive. This chain links TRBV4-1 with TRBJ1-1; 10 bases align to TRBD1. CDR3 protein: CASSPMGRTGGTEAFF. The CDR3 nucleotides read TGCGCCAGCAGCCCGATGGGAAGGACAGGGGGGACTGAAGCTTTCTTT.